Listed here are 18 T cell receptor beta chains from one sample, sequenced in a study of control samples from healthy donors and cancer patients. The table came from immunoSEQ multiplex PCR; TCRdb's copy has only in-frame clones and leaves some out. This repertoire shows approximately 170,000 clones, approximately 90% found once; its top ten account for approximately 0.7%. The specimen was blood. These receptor sequences come from a young woman in good health.

The chain combines TRBV9 with TRBJ2-5; 12 bases align to TRBD2. Germline V gene lookup returns CDR1 SGDLS and CDR2 YYNGEE. With 3 bases clipped from V and 5 bases from J, the junction kept 8 bases outside the gene matches. The CDR3 sequence is 16 residues long. The CDR3 DNA reads as TGTGCCAGCAGCGATTCCCAGACTAGCGGGAGCGAGACCCAGTACTTC. Translation gives CASSDSQTSGSETQYF.

This chain uses TRBV9 with TRBJ1-2; D might be TRBD1 (5 bases). The CDR3 sequence is 15 residues long. CDR1 SGDLS and CDR2 YYNGEE come from the germline V gene. Trimming stripped 0 bases from V and 2 bases from J, with 11 bases between. CDR3 in DNA: TGTGCCAGCAGCGTAGGAAAGGGGAGGAACTATGGCTACACCTTC. It translates to CASSVGKGRNYGYTF.

The chain is built from TRBV29-1 and TRBJ1-1, with D uncertain. The germline V gene has CDR1 SQVTM and CDR2 ANQGSEA. V was pared by 2 bases and J by 0 bases, with 7 bases between. The CDR3 length is 13 residues. CDR3 sequence: CSVERRMNTEAFF. CDR3 DNA: TGCAGCGTTGAAAGGAGAATGAACACTGAAGCTTTCTTT.

The CDR3, as DNA: TGTGCCAGCAGCTTAAGTGGCCAAGAGACCCAGTACTTC. Residues: CASSLSGQETQYF. The gene calls are TRBV7-3 and TRBJ2-5; the D is unclear. The CDR3 loop spans 13 amino acids. Trimming took 1 base from V and 1 from J, leaving 4 bases between them. Germline CDR1 reads SGHTA; CDR2 reads FQGTGA.

V is TRBV6-5 and J is TRBJ2-7; D not certain. The CDR3 consists of 13 residues. Germline V gene lookup returns CDR1 MNHEY and CDR2 SVGAGI. The V end lost 2 bases, the J end lost 7 bases, and 12 bases lay between the germline ends. CDR3 in amino acids: CASSYGPAAEQYF. The CDR3 bases are TGTGCCAGCAGTTACGGGCCCGCCGCGGAGCAGTACTTC.

This chain uses TRBV18 with TRBJ1-1; D gene uncertain. Germline assignment: CDR1 KGHSH and CDR2 LQKENI. The CDR3 is 14 amino acids. V gave up 2 bases and J gave up 2 bases, with 9 bases separating them. CDR3 loop: CASSPSGVNTEAFF. CDR3 nucleotide sequence: TGTGCCAGCTCACCATCAGGTGTTAACACTGAAGCTTTCTTT.

The chain joins TRBV28 to TRBJ2-3, with 10 bases matching TRBD2. CDR1 is MDHEN and CDR2 is SYDVKM in the germline V gene. The CDR3 loop spans 14 amino acids. The V and J ends lost 3 bases and 6 bases, in that order; junction bases with no gene match: 3. The CDR3 loop reads CASSFASGGDTQYF. CDR3 coding DNA: TGTGCCAGCAGTTTTGCTAGCGGGGGTGATACGCAGTATTTT. Filled out from reference TRBV28 and TRBJ2-3, the complete variable domain reads DVKVTQSSRYLVKRTGEKVFLECVQDMDHENMFWYRQDPGLGLRLIYFSYDVKMKEKGDIPEGYSVSREKKERFSLILESASTNQTSMYLCASSFASGGDTQYFGPGTRLTVL.

The V and J genes are TRBV21-1 and TRBJ1-5; no DNA check was done on the table's D call, TRBD1. TRBV21-1 is shown as a pseudogene. The CDR3 spans 16 residues. The CDR3 DNA follows: TGTGCCAGCAGCCGGTCACAGGGAAGGGGCAATCAGCCCCAGCATTTT. Residues: CASSRSQGRGNQPQHF.

V is TRBV18 and J is TRBJ2-2; 7 bases agree with TRBD1. Germline loops: CDR1 KGHSH, CDR2 LQKENI. Trimming cost V 5 bases and J 4 bases; bases outside gene matches: 7. There are 15 residues in the CDR3. This CDR3 is CASSSRTGTTGELFF. The CDR3, as DNA: TGTGCCAGCTCATCTAGGACAGGTACCACCGGGGAGCTGTTTTTT.

This clone was seen just once. V usage is TRBV28 and J usage is TRBJ2-5; tentatively, D is TRBD2 (5 bases). Trimming pared 3 bases from V and 2 bases from J, leaving 16 bases between. Germline CDR1 reads MDHEN; CDR2 reads SYDVKM. CDR3 length: 16 residues. CDR3 residues: CASSLGASGKQETQYF. The CDR3 nucleotides read TGTGCCAGCAGTTTGGGTGCATCCGGGAAACAAGAGACCCAGTACTTC.

The V call is TRBV19, the J call TRBJ2-7; 7 bases fit TRBD1. Germline trimming cut 8 bases from V and 2 bases from J; bases unmatched to any gene: 9. The CDR3 has 14 amino acids. CDR1 is LNHDA and CDR2 is SQIVND in the germline V gene (reference sequence). CDR3 sequence: CASGPHRGPYEQYF. DNA for the CDR3: TGTGCCAGTGGCCCCCACAGGGGACCCTACGAGCAGTACTTC.

The rearrangement uses TRBV9 and TRBJ2-1, with D maybe TRBD2 (6 bases). CDR3 length: 12 residues. Germline loops: CDR1 SGDLS, CDR2 YYNGEE. Trimming stripped 4 bases from V and 11 bases from J, with 13 bases between. CDR3 region: CASSPHGRQQFF. CDR3 nucleotides: TGTGCCAGCAGCCCCCACGGGAGACAGCAGTTCTTC. The full variable domain, completed using reference TRBV9 and TRBJ2-1, is DSGVTQTPKHLITATGQRVTLRCSPRSGDLSVYWYQQSLDQGLQFLIQYYNGEERAKGNILERFSAQQFPDLHSELNLSSLELGDSALYFCASSPHGRQQFFGPGTRLTVL.

Note on this clone: One end of the junction does not line up with germline, which may come from a read error. The CDR3 reads CASSLGAGQYF. CDR3 in DNA: TGTGCCAGCAGCTTAGGGGCAGGGCAGTATTTT. The chain recombines TRBV12-3 or TRBV12-4 with TRBJ2-3; tentative D call: TRBD1 (5 bases). CDR3 length equals 11 residues.

The DNA for the CDR3 is TGTGCCTGGAGCGCCAACGGACATGGGGCAAGGAATACGCAGTATTTT. It codes for CAWSANGHGARNTQYF. This sequence joins TRBV30 and TRBJ2-3; the D gene is possibly TRBD1 (5 bases). This CDR3 has 16 residues. Trimming took off 3 bases at V and 7 bases at J, with 23 bases between the two ends. Germline values: CDR1 GTSNPN, CDR2 SVGIG (reference sequence).

The rearrangement links TRBV6-6 to TRBJ2-2, with D possibly being TRBD2 (6 bases). Per the germline V gene, CDR1 is MNHNY and CDR2 is SVGAGI (reference sequence). The CDR3 runs to 14 residues. Trimming pared 6 bases from V and 4 bases from J, leaving 12 bases between. CDR3 sequence (DNA): TGTGCCAGCAGGGGGGGACTCCTCACCGGGGAGCTGTTTTTT. Residues: CASRGGLLTGELFF.

This chain joins TRBV6-6 and TRBJ2-7; D gene ambiguous. V lost 2 bases, J lost 2 bases, and 7 bases lay in between. CDR1 is MNHNY, CDR2 SVGAGI, per germline (reference sequence). The CDR3 extends over 13 amino acids. CDR3 nucleotide sequence: TGTGCCAGCAGTTACCCGGAGACCTACGAGCAGTACTTC. Its translation: CASSYPETYEQYF.

The chain combines TRBV3-1 (or the pseudogene TRBV3-2) with TRBJ1-2, with unresolved D. The CDR3 is 12 amino acids. Germline V CDR1 and CDR2: LGHDT, YNNKEL (reference sequence). V was cut by 4 bases and J by 7 bases, with 10 bases left in between. The CDR3: CASSPLAGGYTF. The CDR3 DNA is TGTGCCAGCAGCCCTCTTGCGGGTGGCTACACCTTC.

The chain is built from TRBV6-1 and TRBJ1-1; 7 nucleotides align to TRBD1. V dropped 1 base and J dropped 4; count of bases not matched to a gene: 6. The CDR3 is made up of 15 amino acids. The V gene's germline CDR1 is MNHNS and CDR2 SASEGT. Here the CDR3 reads CASSEGQGTPTEAFF. CDR3 sequence (DNA): TGTGCCAGCAGTGAAGGACAGGGAACCCCCACTGAAGCTTTCTTT.